This is a list of T cell receptor beta chains from one sample in a study of T cell repertoires in cytomegalovirus infection. TCRdb called the reads again in MiXCR, with one record for every CDR3 protein. The sample lists approximately 910,000 distinct CDR3 sequences, roughly 30% occurring once. Which antigens these TCRs recognize remains unknown. The starting material was cultured CD8+ T cells from PBMCs, obtained from culture after CMV antigen stimulation. These receptors originate from a human donor in good health (CMV status not recorded). Some clones in this sample may be carry-over from other donors' samples. Each CDR3 is given with its conserved first and last residue. D genes are given only for firm matches. Only part of the rows carry a size: once, few, many, or a class if the clone is expanded.

clone_size | d_call | j_call | v_call | cdr3_aa | cdr3_nt
few | . | TRBJ2-3 | TRBV7-9 | CASSDSSADTQYF | TGTGCCAGCAGCGACTCTAGCGCAGATACGCAGTATTTT
few | . | TRBJ2-1 | TRBV28 | CASSSPYNSNEQFF | TGTGCCAGCAGTTCCCCGTACAATAGCAATGAGCAGTTCTTC
few | . | TRBJ1-5 | TRBV20-1 | CSARNSTSNQPQHF | TGCAGTGCTAGGAACTCCACGAGCAATCAGCCCCAGCATTTT
many | . | TRBJ2-5 | TRBV7-6 | CASSLGRAETQYF | TGTGCCAGCAGCTTAGGCAGGGCTGAGACCCAGTACTTC
. | . | TRBJ2-3 | TRBV27 | CASSLVGIGTDTQYF | TGTGCCAGCAGTTTAGTGGGGATTGGCACAGATACGCAGTATTTT
. | TRBD1 | TRBJ1-3 | TRBV25-1 | CASSQGQWKGDTIYF | TGTGCCAGCAGCCAGGGACAGTGGAAAGGAGACACCATATATTTT
. | . | TRBJ1-1 | TRBV12-3/TRBV12-4 | CASSLVGRFTEAFF | TGTGCCAGCAGTTTAGTGGGACGGTTCACTGAAGCTTTCTTT
. | . | TRBJ2-1 | TRBV7-9 | CASSHPRGEFF | TGTGCCAGCAGCCATCCCAGGGGGGAGTTCTTC
. | . | TRBJ2-1 | TRBV6-1 | CASSGRDEVLHEQFF | TGTGCCAGCAGTGGGAGGGACGAGGTCCTACATGAGCAGTTCTTC
few | TRBD1 | TRBJ1-5 | TRBV7-9 | CASSPAGQGEDQPQHF | TGTGCCAGCAGCCCGGCCGGACAGGGCGAGGATCAGCCCCAGCATTTT
. | . | TRBJ2-7 | TRBV20-1 | CSARDTSSYEQYF | TGCAGTGCTAGAGATACGTCATCCTACGAGCAGTACTTC
few | . | TRBJ1-2 | TRBV24-1 | CATSDSVRGYGYTF | TGTGCCACCAGTGATTCAGTACGGGGCTATGGCTACACCTTC
few | . | TRBJ2-3 | TRBV6-6 | CASTQGGEADTQYF | TGTGCCAGCACCCAGGGGGGAGAGGCAGATACGCAGTATTTT
. | . | TRBJ1-1 | TRBV4-3 | CASSQGMWGTEAFF | TGCGCCAGCAGCCAAGGGATGTGGGGCACTGAAGCTTTCTTT
. | . | TRBJ2-5 | TRBV7-9 | CASSFQTQYF | TGTGCCAGCAGCTTTCAGACCCAGTACTTC
. | . | TRBJ1-1 | TRBV14 | CASSQDFQGLMNTEAFF | TGTGCCAGCAGCCAAGATTTTCAGGGACTTATGAACACTGAAGCTTTCTTT
. | . | TRBJ1-2 | TRBV12-3/TRBV12-4 | CASSFLRVEGYGYTF | TGTGCCAGCAGTTTCCTCAGGGTAGAGGGCTATGGCTACACCTTC
many | TRBD2 | TRBJ2-1 | TRBV6-1 | CASSEVGGSPYEQFF | TGTGCCAGCAGTGAAGTTGGCGGGAGCCCCTATGAGCAGTTCTTC
. | TRBD1 | TRBJ2-1 | TRBV20-1 | CSAGTRQGRYNEQFF | TGCAGTGCTGGAACAAGACAGGGCAGGTACAATGAGCAGTTCTTC
. | . | TRBJ2-2 | TRBV7-7 | CAITMGGGELFF | TGTGCTATTACGATGGGTGGCGGGGAGCTGTTTTTT
. | TRBD1 | TRBJ1-6 | TRBV7-9 | CASSFFQGADSPLHF | TGTGCCAGCAGCTTTTTCCAGGGGGCGGATTCACCCCTCCACTTT
once | . | TRBJ1-1 | TRBV10-3 | CAISEAGTEAFF | TGTGCCATCAGTGAAGCAGGGACTGAAGCTTTCTTT
few | . | TRBJ1-2 | TRBV5-4 | CASSLVVGEGYTF | TGTGCCAGCAGCTTGGTTGTGGGGGAGGGCTACACCTTC
. | . | TRBJ1-1 | TRBV5-6 | CASSRGQTEAFF | TGTGCCAGCAGCCGTGGACAAACTGAAGCTTTCTTT
. | TRBD1 | TRBJ2-3 | TRBV7-9 | CASSPGQGQDTQYF | TGTGCCAGCAGCCCTGGACAGGGTCAAGATACGCAGTATTTT
. | TRBD2 | TRBJ2-5 | TRBV2 | CASEAGGRETQYF | TGTGCCAGCGAAGCGGGGGGGCGAGAGACCCAGTACTTC
. | . | TRBJ2-1 | TRBV7-8 | CASSSSTGERYNEQFF | TGTGCCAGCAGCTCTTCGACGGGGGAGAGGTACAATGAGCAGTTCTTC
few | . | TRBJ1-5 | TRBV7-9 | CASSGDIYSNQPQHF | TGTGCCAGCAGCGGGGATATATATAGCAATCAGCCCCAGCATTTT
. | . | TRBJ2-5 | TRBV10-2 | CASEAKETQYF | TGCGCCAGCGAGGCAAAAGAGACCCAGTACTTC
many | . | TRBJ2-2 | TRBV7-9 | CASSFPGTGELFF | TGTGCCAGCAGCTTCCCAGGCACCGGGGAGCTGTTTTTT
. | . | TRBJ1-1 | TRBV27 | CASSLERGIPNTEAFF | TGTGCCAGCAGTTTAGAAAGGGGCATTCCTAACACTGAAGCTTTCTTT
. | . | TRBJ2-3 | TRBV14 | CASQKLSGGAGTDTQYF | TGTGCCAGCCAAAAGTTATCAGGCGGTGCGGGGACAGATACGCAGTATTTT
. | TRBD2 | TRBJ2-1 | TRBV29-1 | CSVAASGGPVDEQFF | TGCAGCGTTGCGGCTAGCGGGGGGCCTGTCGATGAGCAGTTCTTC
many | . | TRBJ1-5 | TRBV19 | CASSMQGGPNQPQHF | TGTGCCAGTAGTATGCAAGGGGGGCCCAATCAGCCCCAGCATTTT
many | TRBD1 | TRBJ2-1 | TRBV7-2 | CASSLNRGHGNEQFF | TGTGCCAGCAGCTTAAATAGGGGGCACGGCAATGAGCAGTTCTTC
. | TRBD2 | TRBJ2-3 | TRBV28 | CASSSIGTSGPGVWTDTQYF | TGTGCCAGCAGTTCCATTGGGACTAGCGGGCCCGGAGTGTGGACAGATACGCAGTATTTT
. | . | TRBJ2-1 | TRBV12-5 | CASGFTPTEQFF | TGTGCTAGTGGTTTCACCCCCACCGAGCAGTTCTTC
many | . | TRBJ2-3 | TRBV7-9 | CASSPDSSDTQYF | TGTGCCAGCAGCCCGGACTCATCAGATACGCAGTATTTT
. | TRBD1 | TRBJ2-1 | TRBV27 | CATRPGTDNEQFF | TGTGCCACCCGACCTGGGACAGACAATGAGCAGTTCTTC
few | TRBD2 | TRBJ2-1 | TRBV12-3/TRBV12-4 | CATAGGSYNEQFF | TGTGCCACAGCGGGGGGTTCTTACAATGAGCAGTTCTTC
. | . | TRBJ2-1 | TRBV24-1 | CATSDSGTGKNPPSYNEQFF | TGTGCCACCAGTGACTCAGGGACTGGTAAAAACCCTCCCTCCTACAATGAGCAGTTCTTC
few | . | TRBJ1-1 | TRBV6-6 | CASRQPGNTEAFF | TGTGCCAGCAGACAACCAGGGAACACTGAAGCTTTCTTT
few | TRBD1 | TRBJ1-2 | TRBV2 | CATDVGQGKNGYTF | TGTGCCACCGACGTAGGACAGGGAAAGAATGGCTACACCTTC
. | . | TRBJ2-1 | TRBV10-2 | CASSEREPPYNEQFF | TGCGCCAGCAGTGAGAGGGAGCCCCCCTACAATGAGCAGTTCTTC
few | . | TRBJ1-1 | TRBV12-5 | CASGLVRGLNTEAFF | TGTGCTAGTGGTTTGGTTAGAGGGCTGAACACTGAAGCTTTCTTT
few | . | TRBJ2-7 | TRBV6-2/TRBV6-3 | CASASDYEQYF | TGTGCCAGCGCATCAGACTACGAGCAGTACTTC
few | TRBD2 | TRBJ2-1 | TRBV4-1 | CASSQGAGPYEQFF | TGCGCCAGCAGCCAAGGAGCGGGGCCCTATGAGCAGTTCTTC
few | TRBD1 | TRBJ2-1 | TRBV6-1 | CASNTGAYNEQFF | TGTGCCAGCAACACAGGGGCCTACAATGAGCAGTTCTTC
few | TRBD2 | TRBJ2-3 | TRBV2 | CASSEAAGTGTDTQYF | TGTGCCAGCAGTGAAGCAGCGGGGACGGGCACAGATACGCAGTATTTT
. | . | TRBJ2-1 | TRBV20-1 | CSARDWEILLNEQFF | TGCAGTGCTAGAGATTGGGAAATACTTCTCAATGAGCAGTTCTTC
few | . | TRBJ1-5 | TRBV7-8 | CASSEGGQVMWPQHF | TGTGCCAGCAGCGAAGGGGGGCAGGTCATGTGGCCCCAGCATTTT
. | . | TRBJ1-5 | TRBV15 | CATSRQYIREVRGNQPQHF | TGTGCCACCAGCAGACAATATATACGCGAAGTACGAGGCAATCAGCCCCAGCATTTT
few | TRBD2 | TRBJ2-3 | TRBV7-8 | CASSTTGTSGGAEDTQYF | TGTGCCAGCAGCACGACCGGGACTAGCGGGGGGGCCGAAGATACGCAGTATTTT